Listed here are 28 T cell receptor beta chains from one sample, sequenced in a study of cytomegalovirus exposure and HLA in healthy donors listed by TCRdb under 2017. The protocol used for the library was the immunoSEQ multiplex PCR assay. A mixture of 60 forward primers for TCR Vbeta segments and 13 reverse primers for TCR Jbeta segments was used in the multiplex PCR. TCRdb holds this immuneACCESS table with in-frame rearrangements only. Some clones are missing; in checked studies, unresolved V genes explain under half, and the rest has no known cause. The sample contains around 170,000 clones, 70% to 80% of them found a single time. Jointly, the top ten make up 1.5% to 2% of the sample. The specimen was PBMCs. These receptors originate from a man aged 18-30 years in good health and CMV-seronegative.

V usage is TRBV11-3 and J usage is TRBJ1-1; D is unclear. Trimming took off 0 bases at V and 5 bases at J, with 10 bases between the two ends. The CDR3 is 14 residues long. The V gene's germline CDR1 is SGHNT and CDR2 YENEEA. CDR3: CASSLDRGSTEAFF. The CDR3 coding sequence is TGTGCCAGCAGCTTAGATCGAGGGAGTACTGAAGCTTTCTTT. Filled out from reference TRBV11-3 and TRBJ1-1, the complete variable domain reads EAGVVQSPRYKIIEKKQPVAFWCNPISGHNTLYWYLQNLGQGPELLIRYENEEAVDDSQLPKDRFSAERLKGVDSTLKIQPAELGDSAVYLCASSLDRGSTEAFFGQGTRLTVV.

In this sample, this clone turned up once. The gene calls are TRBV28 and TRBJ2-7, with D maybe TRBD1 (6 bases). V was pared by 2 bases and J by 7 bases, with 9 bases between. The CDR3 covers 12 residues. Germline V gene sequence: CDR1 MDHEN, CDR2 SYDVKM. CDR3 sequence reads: CASSLQGCEQYF. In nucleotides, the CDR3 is TGTGCCAGCAGTTTACAGGGGTGTGAGCAGTACTTC.

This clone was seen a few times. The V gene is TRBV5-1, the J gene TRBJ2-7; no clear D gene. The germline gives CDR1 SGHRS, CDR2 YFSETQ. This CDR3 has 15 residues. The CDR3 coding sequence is TGCGCTAAGAATCTTCGGTCGGGTATTCACTACGAGCAGTACTTC. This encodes CAKNLRSGIHYEQYF.

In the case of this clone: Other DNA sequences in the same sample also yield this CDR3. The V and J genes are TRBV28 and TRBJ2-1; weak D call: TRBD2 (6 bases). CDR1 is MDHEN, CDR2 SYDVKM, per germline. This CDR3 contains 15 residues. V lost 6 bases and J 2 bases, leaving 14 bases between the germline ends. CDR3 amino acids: CASSRELATYNEQFF. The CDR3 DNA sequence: TGTGCCAGCAGCCGGGAGCTAGCAACCTACAATGAGCAGTTCTTC.

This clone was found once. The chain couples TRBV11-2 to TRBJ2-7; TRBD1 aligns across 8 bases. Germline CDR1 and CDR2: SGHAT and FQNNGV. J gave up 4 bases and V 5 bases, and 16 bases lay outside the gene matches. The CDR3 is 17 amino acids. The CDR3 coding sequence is TGTGCCAGCAGCCCGACCAGGCAGACAGGGGACAGGTACGAGCAGTACTTC. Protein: CASSPTRQTGDRYEQYF.

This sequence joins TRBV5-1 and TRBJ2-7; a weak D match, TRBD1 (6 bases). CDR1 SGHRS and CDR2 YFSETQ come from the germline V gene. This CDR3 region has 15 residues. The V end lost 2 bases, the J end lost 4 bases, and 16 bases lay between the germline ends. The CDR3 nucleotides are TGCGCCAGCAGCTTAGTGGACAGAGTTCTTTACGAGCAGTACTTC. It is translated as CASSLVDRVLYEQYF.

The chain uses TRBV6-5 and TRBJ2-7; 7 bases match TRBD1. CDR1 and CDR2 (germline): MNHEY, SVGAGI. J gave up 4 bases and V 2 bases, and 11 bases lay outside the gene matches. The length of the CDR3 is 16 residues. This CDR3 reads CASSYNGGSRGYEQYF. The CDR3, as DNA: TGTGCCAGCAGTTACAACGGTGGGTCCAGGGGGTACGAGCAGTACTTC.

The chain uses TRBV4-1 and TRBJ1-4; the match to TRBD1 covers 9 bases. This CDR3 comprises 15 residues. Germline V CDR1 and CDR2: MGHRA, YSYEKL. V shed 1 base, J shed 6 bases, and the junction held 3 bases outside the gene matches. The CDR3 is CASSQGDRDDEKLFF. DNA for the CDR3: TGCGCCAGCAGCCAAGGGGACAGGGATGATGAAAAACTGTTTTTT.

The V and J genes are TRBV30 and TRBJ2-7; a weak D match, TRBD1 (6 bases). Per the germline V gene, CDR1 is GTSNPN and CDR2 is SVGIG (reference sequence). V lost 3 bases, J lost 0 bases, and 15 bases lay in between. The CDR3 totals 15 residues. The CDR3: CAWSPPGTNSYEQYF. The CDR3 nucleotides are TGTGCCTGGAGCCCCCCCGGGACAAACTCCTACGAGCAGTACTTC.

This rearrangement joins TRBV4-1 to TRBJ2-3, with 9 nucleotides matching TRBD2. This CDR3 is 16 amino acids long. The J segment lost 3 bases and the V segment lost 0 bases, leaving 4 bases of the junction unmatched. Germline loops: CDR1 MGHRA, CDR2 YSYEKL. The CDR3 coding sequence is TGCGCCAGCAGCCAAGATTGGGCGGGGGGGACAGATACGCAGTATTTT. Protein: CASSQDWAGGTDTQYF.

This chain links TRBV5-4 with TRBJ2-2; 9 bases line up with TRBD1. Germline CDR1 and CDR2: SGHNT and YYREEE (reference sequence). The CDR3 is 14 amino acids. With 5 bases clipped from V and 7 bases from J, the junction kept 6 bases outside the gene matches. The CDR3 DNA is TGTGCCAGCAGACCGGACAGGGGAGTCGGGGAGCTGTTTTTT. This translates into CASRPDRGVGELFF.

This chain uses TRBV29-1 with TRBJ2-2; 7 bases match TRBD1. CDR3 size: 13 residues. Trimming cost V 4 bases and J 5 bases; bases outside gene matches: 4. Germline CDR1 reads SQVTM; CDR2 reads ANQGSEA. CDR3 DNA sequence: TGCAGCGTTGTTGACAGGGTGACCGGGGAGCTGTTTTTT. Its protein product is CSVVDRVTGELFF.

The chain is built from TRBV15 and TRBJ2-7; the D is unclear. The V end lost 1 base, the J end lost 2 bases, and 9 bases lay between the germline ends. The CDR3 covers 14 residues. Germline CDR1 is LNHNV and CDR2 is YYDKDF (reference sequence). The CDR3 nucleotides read TGTGCCACCAGCAGAGTTGGGCAGACCTACGAGCAGTACTTC. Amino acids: CATSRVGQTYEQYF.

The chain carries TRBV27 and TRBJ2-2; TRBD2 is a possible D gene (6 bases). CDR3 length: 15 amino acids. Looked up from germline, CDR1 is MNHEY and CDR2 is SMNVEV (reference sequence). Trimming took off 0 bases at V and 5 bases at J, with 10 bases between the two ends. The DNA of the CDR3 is TGTGCCAGCAGTTTATCCAACGGACTAACCGGGGAGCTGTTTTTT. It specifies CASSLSNGLTGELFF.

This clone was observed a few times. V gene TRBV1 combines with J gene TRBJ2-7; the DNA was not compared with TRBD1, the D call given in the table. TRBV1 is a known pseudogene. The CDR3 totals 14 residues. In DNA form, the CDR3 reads TGCACCAGCAGCCCGGACAGGGCGCGCGGGGAGCAGTACTTC. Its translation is CTSSPDRARGEQYF.

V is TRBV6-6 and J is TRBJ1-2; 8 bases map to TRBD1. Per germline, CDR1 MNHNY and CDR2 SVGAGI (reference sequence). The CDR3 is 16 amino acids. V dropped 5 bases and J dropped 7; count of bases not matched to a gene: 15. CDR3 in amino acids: CASSHNALRGQGGYTF. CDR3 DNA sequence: TGTGCCAGCAGTCACAACGCCCTCAGGGGGCAGGGTGGCTACACCTTC.

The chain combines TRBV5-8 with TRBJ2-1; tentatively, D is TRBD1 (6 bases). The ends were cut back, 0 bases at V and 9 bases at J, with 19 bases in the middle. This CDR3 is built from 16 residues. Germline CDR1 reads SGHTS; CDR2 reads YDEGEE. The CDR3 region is CASSLAQMTGVVEQFF. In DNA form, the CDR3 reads TGTGCCAGCAGCTTGGCACAGATGACAGGTGTGGTTGAGCAGTTCTTC.

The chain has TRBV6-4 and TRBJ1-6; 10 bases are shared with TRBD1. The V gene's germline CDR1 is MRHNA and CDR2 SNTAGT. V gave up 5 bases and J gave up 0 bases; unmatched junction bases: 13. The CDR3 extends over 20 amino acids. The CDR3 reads CASSLGDRGPGRSYNSPLHF. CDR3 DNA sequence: TGTGCCAGCAGTCTGGGAGACAGGGGGCCGGGCCGCTCCTATAATTCACCCCTCCACTTT.

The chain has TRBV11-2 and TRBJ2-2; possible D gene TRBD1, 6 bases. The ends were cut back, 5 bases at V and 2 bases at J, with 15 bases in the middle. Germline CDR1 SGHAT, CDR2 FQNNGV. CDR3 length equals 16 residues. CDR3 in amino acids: CASSLQAGANTGELFF. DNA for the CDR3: TGTGCCAGCAGCCTCCAGGCAGGGGCCAACACCGGGGAGCTGTTTTTT. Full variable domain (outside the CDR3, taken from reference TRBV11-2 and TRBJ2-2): EAGVAQSPRYKIIEKRQSVAFWCNPISGHATLYWYQQILGQGPKLLIQFQNNGVVDDSQLPKDRFSAERLKGVDSTLKIQPAKLEDSAVYLCASSLQAGANTGELFFGEGSRLTVL.

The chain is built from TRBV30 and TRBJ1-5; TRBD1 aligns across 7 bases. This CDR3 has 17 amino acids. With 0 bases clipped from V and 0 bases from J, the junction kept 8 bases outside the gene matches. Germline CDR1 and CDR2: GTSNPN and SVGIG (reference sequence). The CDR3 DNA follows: TGTGCCTGGAGTGTACAGAGACAGGGATATAGCAATCAGCCCCAGCATTTT. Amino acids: CAWSVQRQGYSNQPQHF.

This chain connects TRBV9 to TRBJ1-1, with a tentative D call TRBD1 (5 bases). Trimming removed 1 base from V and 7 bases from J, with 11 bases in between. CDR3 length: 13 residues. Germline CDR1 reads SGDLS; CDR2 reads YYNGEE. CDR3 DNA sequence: TGTGCCAGCAGCGTAAGGGGTGGCGGTGAAGCTTTCTTT. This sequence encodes CASSVRGGGEAFF.

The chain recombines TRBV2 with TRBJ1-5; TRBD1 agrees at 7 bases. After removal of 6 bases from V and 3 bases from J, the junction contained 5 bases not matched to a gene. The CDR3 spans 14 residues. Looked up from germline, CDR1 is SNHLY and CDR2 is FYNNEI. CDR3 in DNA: TGTGCCAGCAGCGTGGACAGGTCCAATCAGCCCCAGCATTTT. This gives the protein CASSVDRSNQPQHF.

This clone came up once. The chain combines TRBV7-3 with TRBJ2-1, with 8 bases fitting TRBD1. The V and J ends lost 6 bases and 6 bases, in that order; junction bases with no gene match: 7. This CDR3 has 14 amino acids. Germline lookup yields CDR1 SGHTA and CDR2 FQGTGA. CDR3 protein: CASRRTQGANEQFF. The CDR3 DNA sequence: TGTGCCAGCAGAAGAACCCAGGGGGCCAATGAGCAGTTCTTC.

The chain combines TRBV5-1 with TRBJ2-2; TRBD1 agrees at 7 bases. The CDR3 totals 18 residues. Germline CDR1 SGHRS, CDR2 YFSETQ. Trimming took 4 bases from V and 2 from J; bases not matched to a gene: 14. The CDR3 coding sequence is TGCGCCAGCAGCCTCCCGAGGGGGCTGGCAATTAACACCGGGGAGCTGTTTTTT. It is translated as CASSLPRGLAINTGELFF.

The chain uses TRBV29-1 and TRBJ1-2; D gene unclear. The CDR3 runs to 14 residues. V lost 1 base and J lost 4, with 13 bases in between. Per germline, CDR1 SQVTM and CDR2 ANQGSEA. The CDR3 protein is CSVEAGTATYGYTF. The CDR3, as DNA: TGCAGCGTTGAAGCAGGAACAGCCACCTATGGCTACACCTTC. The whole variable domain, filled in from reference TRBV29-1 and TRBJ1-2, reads SAVISQKPSRDICQRGTSLTIQCQVDSQVTMMFWYRQQPGQSLTLIATANQGSEATYESGFVIDKFPISRPNLTFSTLTVSNMSPEDSSIYLCSVEAGTATYGYTFGSGTRLTVV.

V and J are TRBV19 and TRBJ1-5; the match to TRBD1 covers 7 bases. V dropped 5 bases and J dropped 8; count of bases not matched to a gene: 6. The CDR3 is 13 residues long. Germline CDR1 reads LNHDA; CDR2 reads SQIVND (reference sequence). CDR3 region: CASSADRVEPQHF. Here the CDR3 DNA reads TGTGCCAGTAGTGCCGACAGGGTCGAGCCCCAGCATTTT.

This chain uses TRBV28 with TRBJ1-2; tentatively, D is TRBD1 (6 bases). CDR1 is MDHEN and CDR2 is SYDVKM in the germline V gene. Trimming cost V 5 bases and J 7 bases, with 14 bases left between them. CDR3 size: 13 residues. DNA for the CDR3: TGTGCCAGCAGTCAGATAGGGGGACCTGGCTACACCTTC. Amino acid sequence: CASSQIGGPGYTF.

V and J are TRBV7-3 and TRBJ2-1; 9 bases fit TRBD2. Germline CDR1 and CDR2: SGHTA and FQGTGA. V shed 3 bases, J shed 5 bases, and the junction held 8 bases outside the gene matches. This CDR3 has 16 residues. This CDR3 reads CASSFLTSGRNNEQFF. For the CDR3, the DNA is TGTGCCAGCAGCTTTCTCACTAGCGGGCGGAACAATGAGCAGTTCTTC.